These 28 T cell receptor beta chains were sequenced from one sample in a study of cytomegalovirus exposure and HLA in healthy donors. Libraries were prepared by immunoSEQ multiplex PCR; TCRdb keeps only in-frame clonotypes and omits some of them. The table includes more than 250,000 clones, just over 85% detected once. The sequenced sample consisted of PBMCs. The receptor set was obtained from a young woman in good health and CMV-seronegative.

This chain's CDR3 is CASSIGTSGIETQYF. CDR3 nucleotides: TGTGCCAGTAGTATAGGGACTAGCGGGATAGAGACCCAGTACTTC. The V call is TRBV19, the J call TRBJ2-5; TRBD2 aligns across 12 bases. With 1 base clipped from V and 4 bases from J, the junction kept 1 base outside the gene matches. Germline assignment: CDR1 LNHDA and CDR2 SQIVND (reference sequence). The CDR3 consists of 15 residues.

V is TRBV18 and J is TRBJ1-1; possibly TRBD1 for D (6 bases). Per germline, CDR1 KGHSH and CDR2 LQKENI. CDR3 size: 16 residues. Trimming cost V 3 bases and J 4 bases, with 18 bases left between them. CDR3 in amino acids: CASSPGRGYLGTEAFF. CDR3 nucleotide sequence: TGTGCCAGCTCACCGGGCAGGGGTTATTTGGGCACTGAAGCTTTCTTT. The whole variable domain, remainder taken from reference TRBV18 and TRBJ1-1, is NAGVMQNPRHLVRRRGQEARLRCSPMKGHSHVYWYRQLPEEGLKFMVYLQKENIIDESGMPKERFSAEFPKEGPSILRIQQVVRGDSAAYFCASSPGRGYLGTEAFFGQGTRLTVV.

About this clone: Other DNA sequences in the sample encode the same CDR3. This chain joins TRBV6-5 and TRBJ2-7; TRBD1 matches 9 bases. This CDR3 is 15 amino acids long. V shed 5 bases, J shed 2 bases, and the junction held 7 bases outside the gene matches. Germline CDR1 reads MNHEY; CDR2 reads SVGAGI. The CDR3 loop reads CASSKPGTGPYEQYF. CDR3 sequence (DNA): TGTGCCAGCAGTAAGCCCGGGACAGGGCCCTACGAGCAGTACTTC.

The chain joins TRBV7-9 to TRBJ1-5; D is ambiguous. There are 12 residues in the CDR3. CDR1 and CDR2 (germline): SEHNR, FQNEAQ (reference sequence). V was pared by 8 bases and J by 2 bases, with 7 bases between. The CDR3 loop is CASGRGNQPQHF. In nucleotides, the CDR3 is TGTGCCAGCGGGCGGGGCAATCAGCCCCAGCATTTT.

This clone was seen just once. V gene TRBV6-5 combines with J gene TRBJ2-2, with 10 bases that match TRBD1. Trimming cost V 5 bases and J 9 bases; bases outside gene matches: 9. The germline V gene encodes CDR1 MNHEY and CDR2 SVGAGI. This CDR3 spans 15 amino acids. The CDR3 region is CASSKPGQGTWELFF. The CDR3 DNA is TGTGCCAGCAGTAAACCGGGACAGGGGACGTGGGAGCTGTTTTTT.

V gene TRBV2 combines with J gene TRBJ1-3; D remains ambiguous. The ends were cut back, 7 bases at V and 0 bases at J, with 13 bases in the middle. CDR3 length equals 15 residues. From germline, CDR1 is SNHLY and CDR2 FYNNEI. The CDR3 DNA is TGTGCCAGCACCCCCTCCCCCGGCTCTGGAAACACCATATATTTT. It codes for CASTPSPGSGNTIYF.

The J gene is TRBJ2-4, the V gene TRBV5-6; TRBD2 aligns across 16 bases. Germline V gives CDR1 SGHDT, CDR2 YYEEEE. Trimming at V came to 4 bases and at J to 3 bases, leaving 10 bases not matched to a gene. The CDR3 spans 19 residues. CDR3 sequence: CASSPRPGLAGGGKNIQYF. The CDR3 DNA sequence: TGTGCCAGCAGCCCCCGCCCGGGACTAGCGGGAGGGGGCAAAAACATTCAGTACTTC.

This clone was detected a few times. The rearrangement links TRBV4-1 to TRBJ2-7; 10 positions agree with TRBD2. Germline-derived CDR1 and CDR2 are MGHRA and YSYEKL. CDR3 length: 16 residues. V shed 1 base, J shed 3 bases, and the junction held 6 bases outside the gene matches. In nucleotides, the CDR3 is TGCGCCAGCAGCCAAGTTTTAGCGGGAGGAGACTACGAGCAGTACTTC. Protein product: CASSQVLAGGDYEQYF.

The chain links TRBV9 to TRBJ1-2; no clear D gene. This CDR3 is 15 amino acids long. Trimming pared 3 bases from V and 5 bases from J, leaving 17 bases between. Germline lookup yields CDR1 SGDLS and CDR2 YYNGEE. This CDR3 is CASSDPYDDYYGYTF. The CDR3 DNA sequence: TGTGCCAGCAGCGATCCCTATGACGACTATTATGGCTACACCTTC.

The rearrangement links TRBV9 to TRBJ2-5; TRBD2 is a possible D gene (6 bases). The V gene lost 0 bases and the J gene lost 2 bases, with 11 bases spanning the gap. The germline V gene has CDR1 SGDLS and CDR2 YYNGEE. This CDR3 has 15 amino acids. Written as DNA, the CDR3 is TGTGCCAGCAGCGTAGATGGGGCGGGACAAGAGACCCAGTACTTC. Translating it yields CASSVDGAGQETQYF.

The chain joins TRBV28 to TRBJ2-5, with D uncertain. The V gene lost 1 base and the J gene lost 3 bases, with 6 bases spanning the gap. The germline CDR1 and CDR2 sequences are MDHEN and SYDVKM. The CDR3 has 13 amino acids. The CDR3 nucleotides read TGTGCCAGCAGTTTATACAATGAAGAGACCCAGTACTTC. It encodes CASSLYNEETQYF.

The chain uses TRBV7-9 and TRBJ2-3; 7 nucleotides align to TRBD2. Germline CDR1 reads SEHNR; CDR2 reads FQNEAQ (reference sequence). The junction had 10 bases not matched to a gene; V was cut back by 5 bases and J by 8 bases. This CDR3 is built from 14 residues. The CDR3 loop reads CASSTTNSGGTQYF. DNA of the CDR3: TGTGCCAGCAGCACAACTAACTCGGGAGGTACGCAGTATTTT.

The chain employs TRBV15 and TRBJ2-1; D might be TRBD2 (6 bases). The CDR3 length is 16 residues. V lost 5 bases, J lost 3 bases, and 17 bases lay in between. Germline V gene data show CDR1 as LNHNV and CDR2 as YYDKDF (reference sequence). The CDR3 loop reads CATSPRGSRGYNEQFF. The DNA of the CDR3 is TGTGCCACCAGCCCCCGAGGTTCGCGGGGCTACAATGAGCAGTTCTTC.

J is TRBJ2-5 and V is TRBV29-1, with 10 bases lining up with TRBD2. The ends lost 6 bases at V and 4 bases at J; junction bases unmatched: 11. The germline V gene encodes CDR1 SQVTM and CDR2 ANQGSEA. The CDR3 runs 15 residues. CDR3 sequence reads: CSVPTSGTNRETQYF. CDR3 nucleotide sequence: TGCAGCGTACCCACTAGCGGGACTAATCGAGAGACCCAGTACTTC.

This sequence joins TRBV18 and TRBJ2-7; 12 positions agree with TRBD1. Trimming took 4 bases from V and 3 from J; bases not matched to a gene: 10. The CDR3 spans 17 residues. Germline V gene sequence: CDR1 KGHSH, CDR2 LQKENI. DNA for the CDR3: TGTGCCAGCTCACGTCAAGAGGGGACAGGGGGCAGCTACGAGCAGTACTTC. Amino acids: CASSRQEGTGGSYEQYF.

This chain connects TRBV6-5 to TRBJ1-5, with 7 bases that match TRBD1. Germline CDR1 reads MNHEY; CDR2 reads SVGAGI. The CDR3 has 14 residues. V shed 5 bases, J shed 2 bases, and the junction held 3 bases outside the gene matches. Here the CDR3 reads CASSTGQGNQPQHF. The CDR3 nucleotides are TGTGCCAGCAGTACTGGACAGGGCAATCAGCCCCAGCATTTT.

The chain employs TRBV27 and TRBJ1-5; 12 bases map to TRBD1. J was trimmed by 4 bases and V by 5 bases; bases with no gene match: 9. CDR3 size: 17 residues. The germline V gene encodes CDR1 MNHEY and CDR2 SMNVEV (reference sequence). CDR3 DNA sequence: TGTGCCAGCAGTGCATCCCCGGGACAGGGGGCTAATCAGCCCCAGCATTTT. It is translated as CASSASPGQGANQPQHF.

The genes are TRBV2 and TRBJ2-6; 7 bases agree with TRBD1. V lost 4 bases, J lost 4 bases, and 7 bases stayed unmatched. The CDR3 totals 16 residues. Germline V lookup: CDR1 SNHLY, CDR2 FYNNEI. The CDR3 sequence is CASSGGRGSGANVLTF. The CDR3 coding sequence is TGTGCCAGCAGTGGGGGCAGGGGGTCCGGGGCCAACGTCCTGACTTTC.

This clone is categorized as medium-sized. The same CDR3 also results from other DNA sequences found in this sample. The chain links TRBV2 to TRBJ1-1; 8 bases are a match to TRBD1. V was clipped by 4 bases and J by 8 bases; unmatched bases: 3. The CDR3 sequence is 12 residues long. The germline V gene encodes CDR1 SNHLY and CDR2 FYNNEI. CDR3 DNA: TGTGCCAGCAGTGGTCAGGGGGCCGAAGCTTTCTTT. This translates into CASSGQGAEAFF.

This sequence joins TRBV9 and TRBJ2-1; D uncertain. V lost 4 bases and J 7 bases, leaving 9 bases between the germline ends. Germline CDR1 reads SGDLS; CDR2 reads YYNGEE. CDR3 size: 12 residues. CDR3 sequence reads: CASSLTGNEQFF. The CDR3 bases are TGTGCCAGCAGCCTAACCGGGAATGAGCAGTTCTTC.

The gene calls are TRBV13 and TRBJ2-2; no clear D. V lost 8 bases to trimming and J lost 2 bases, with 12 bases between them. The germline CDR1 and CDR2 sequences are PRHDT and FYEKMQ (reference sequence). There are 14 residues in the CDR3. Here the CDR3 reads CASRRLQNTGELFF. DNA for the CDR3: TGTGCCAGCCGCCGTTTACAAAACACCGGGGAGCTGTTTTTT.

This chain joins TRBV5-1 and TRBJ1-1; 7 bases align to TRBD1. J was trimmed by 10 bases and V by 6 bases; bases with no gene match: 15. The length of the CDR3 is 14 residues. CDR1 is SGHRS and CDR2 is YFSETQ in the germline V gene. CDR3 bases: TGCGCCAGCACCCAAGGGACAGTGGAATCTGGAGCTTTCTTT. As protein: CASTQGTVESGAFF.

The chain combines TRBV19 with TRBJ2-1, with TRBD2 matching 8 bases. The CDR3 has 15 amino acids. Germline V gene lookup returns CDR1 LNHDA and CDR2 SQIVND (reference sequence). Unmatched junction bases numbered 11, after V lost 4 bases and J lost 9 bases. The CDR3 loop is CASSRRPGLDSEQFF. CDR3 DNA sequence: TGTGCCAGTAGTAGACGACCGGGACTAGATAGTGAGCAGTTCTTC.

This clone was detected a few times. This chain links TRBV18 with TRBJ2-7; D not resolved. V lost 0 bases and J lost 2, with 5 bases in between. The CDR3 covers 13 residues. Per germline, CDR1 KGHSH and CDR2 LQKENI. Here the CDR3 DNA reads TGTGCCAGCTCACCACCGGCAACCTACGAGCAGTACTTC. Protein: CASSPPATYEQYF.

The J gene is TRBJ2-1, the V gene TRBV4-1; D is uncertain. CDR3 length equals 15 residues. Germline lookup yields CDR1 MGHRA and CDR2 YSYEKL. Trimming removed 4 bases from V and 4 bases from J, with 14 bases in between. The CDR3 coding sequence is TGCGCCAGCAGCCCACTGCCACGATATTACAATGAGCAGTTCTTC. It yields the protein CASSPLPRYYNEQFF.

CDR3 DNA sequence: TGTGCCAGCAGTCCCCGACTAGCGGGGGAAACAGATACGCAGTATTTT. Protein product: CASSPRLAGETDTQYF. The V and J genes are TRBV27 and TRBJ2-3, with 12 nucleotides matching TRBD2. Germline trimming cut 5 bases from V and 3 bases from J; bases unmatched to any gene: 6. Germline V gene sequence: CDR1 MNHEY, CDR2 SMNVEV (reference sequence). The CDR3 totals 16 residues.

V usage is TRBV9 and J usage is TRBJ2-5; TRBD2 agrees at 7 bases. This CDR3 contains 14 residues. The V segment lost 0 bases and the J segment 5 bases; nucleotides outside the gene matches: 4. Germline CDR1 is SGDLS and CDR2 is YYNGEE. CDR3 DNA sequence: TGTGCCAGCAGCGTAGCTGGGGGAGGGGAGACCCAGTACTTC. Its protein is CASSVAGGGETQYF.

The chain combines TRBV9 with TRBJ2-7, with 9 nucleotides matching TRBD1. Germline CDR1 and CDR2: SGDLS and YYNGEE. The CDR3 has 16 residues. Germline trimming cut 2 bases from V and 3 bases from J; bases unmatched to any gene: 9. CDR3 in DNA: TGTGCCAGCAGCGTGGATCCGGGACAGGGAGGCTACGAGCAGTACTTC. It yields the protein CASSVDPGQGGYEQYF.